This T cell receptor beta chain came from a study of shared clonotypes between healthy human individuals (dated by TCRdb to 2019 to 2021). About the investigation overall: The cohort comprised a couple of women and a few men aged 18 to 49 years. To increase sequencing depth and limit assay-specific biases, different laboratories used diverse techniques to prepare libraries and sequence TCR repertoires. To estimate repertoire size and how much clonotypes are shared between individuals, the study performed deep sequencing of blood TCR repertoires from a few healthy adults. Per donor, three plates each were used for CD4 naive and CD4 memory, two for CD8 naive, and one for CD8 memory. Between about 0.85 and 9.5 billion PBMCs per donor were obtained by leukapheresis.

About this clone: No cognate antigen has been identified for it. Per-base quality was not reported, and no clone a single base away is much larger than it.

The donors were healthy, HIV-negative adults with no recently reported acute infections or vaccinations. Every donor was a Caucasian adult residing in Nashville, Tennessee, USA. Magnetic negative selection was used to enrich CD4+ T cells, after which naive cells were positively selected on CD45RA and the negative fraction became the memory subset. Blood was collected by leukapheresis, and PBMCs were isolated by Ficoll-Histopaque density gradient centrifugation and then cryopreserved in liquid nitrogen vapor phase. Analytical flow cytometry was used to check the purity and quantity of every magnetically sorted T cell population. Genomic DNA was isolated from each sorted fraction and quantified by UV absorbance on a Nanodrop 2000c. The cysteine opens and the phenylalanine closes a CDR3 of 16 amino acids. Kept here is only the CDR3 DNA, which spans 48 bases and is read in frame from base 1. The germline V gene yields MNHNS for CDR1 and SASEGT for CDR2. After removal of 4 bases from V and 7 bases from J, the junction retains 10 bases not matched to a gene.

TCR CDR3 regions were amplified from genomic DNA by multiplex PCR using the deep immunoSEQ assay. For each cell subset, the extracted genomic DNA was distributed evenly across all wells of several immunoSEQ 96-well plates, and each plate served as one replicate. For sorted subsets, about 200 ng genomic DNA, equal to about 30,000 T cell genomes, was loaded into each replicate PCR. Purified libraries were quantified with a Qubit 3.0 fluorometer, sized on a Bioanalyzer 2100, and re-quantified with the KAPA Library Quantification kit. Every immunoSEQ 96-well plate was sequenced on a separate single-read 150-cycle Illumina NextSeq 550 flow cell. The study's own analysis went as follows. Because the immunoSEQ output included only junctional sequences and no quality scores, the filtering could not be the same as the filtering used for full-length reads. Sequences were annotated with PyIR, a Python wrapper for IgBLAST v1.9, using IMGT germline references to assign V/J genes and CDR3. Reads were filtered out if the reads had weak V/J assignments (E-value above 1e-6), no CDR3, stop codons, out-of-frame junctions, or ambiguous translated residues. V3J clonotypes were defined as sequences sharing an identical inferred V gene, J gene, and CDR3 amino acid sequence. The percentage overlap between two repertoires was calculated by dividing the number of shared unique clonotypes by the size of the smaller repertoire. Repertoire richness was assessed with RTK rarefaction, the Chao1 estimator, and Recon v2.1 estimates of unobserved clonotypes. For all TCRbeta clonotypes obtained by the gDNA method from several donors, generation probabilities were computed with OLGA. TCRdb stores this immuneACCESS table with in-frame sequences only. Part of the clones is absent; in the studies checked, under half of the shortfall reflects unresolved V genes, and no reason is known for the rest. Clone size and the V and J calls come from that table; the DNA yielded D and trimming. Within this sample are roughly 1.5 million clones, with approximately 98% of them counted one time only. The ten largest account for less than 0.55% of the sample.

The investigation overall reported the following: Estimated clonotype richness was generally larger for naive than for memory subsets. Compared with non-shared clonotypes, the clonotypes found in all four sorted-subset donors had higher generation probabilities. Because the study included only a small number of donors, the genetic and exposure-history diversity represented was limited. Incomplete sequencing was indicated by rarefaction of sorted-subset datasets, despite the large sequencing depth. Sampling was restricted to blood, and TCR repertoires in tissues likely differ from the TCR repertoires found in blood. Based on pairwise subsampling, the degree of clonotype sharing among donors was expected to be affected by sequencing depth. Sharing across a few donors was observed for approximately 5% of naive CD4, 3% to 3.5% of naive CD8, 2% to 2.5% of memory CD4, and roughly 0.4% of memory CD8 clonotypes.

Source material: naive CD4+ T cells sorted from blood. The cell subset or site label here, explained by the study, means: CD45RA+ positively selected. The clonotype was recovered from a man aged 25 to 45 in good health. The chain joins TRBV6-1 to TRBJ2-1; 10 nucleotides in the junction match TRBD2. In nucleotides, the sequence is TGTGCCAGCAGTGGGGGTGGTCTAGCGGGAGTAAATGAGCAGTTCTTC. Its product reads: CASSGGGLAGVNEQFF.